This T cell receptor beta chain was identified during a study of T cells in Graves' hyperthyroidism and ophthalmopathy. Participants, patients aged 18 to 65, had newly diagnosed hyperthyroidism with a duration under 2 months. The study excluded patients with uncontrolled infection, other autoimmune disease, pregnancy or lactation. This clonotype was observed many times. RNA transcripts gave rise to amplified TCR beta CDR3 regions. HTBI primers were used for first-round RT-PCR of the TCR CDR3. TCRdb independently ran MiXCR on the multiplex PCR reads; one entry per CDR3 protein. The table has roughly 420,000 distinct CDR3 sequences, around a sixth seen once. Germline V gene sequence: CDR1 DFQATT, CDR2 SNEGSKA (reference sequence). Trimming cost V 5 bases and J 4 bases, with 12 bases left between them. This CDR3 region has 13 residues.

This chain uses TRBV20-1 with TRBJ2-1, with D tentatively TRBD1 or TRBD2 (5 bases each). This TCR was sampled from a woman aged 18-30 years with Graves' hyperthyroidism. The sequencing sample was made of blood. The CDR3 sequence: CSASGRLYNEQFF. The CDR3 DNA follows: TGCAGTGCTTCGGGACGGCTTTACAATGAGCAGTTCTTC.